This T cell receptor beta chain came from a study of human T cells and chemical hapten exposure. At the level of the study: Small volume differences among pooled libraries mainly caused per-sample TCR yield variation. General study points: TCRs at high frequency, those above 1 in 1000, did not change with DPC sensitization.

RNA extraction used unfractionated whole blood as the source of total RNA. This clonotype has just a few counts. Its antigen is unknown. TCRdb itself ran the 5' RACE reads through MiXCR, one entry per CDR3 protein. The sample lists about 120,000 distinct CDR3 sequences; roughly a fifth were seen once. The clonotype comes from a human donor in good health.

The CDR3 nucleotides are TGTGCCAGCAGTTTCCTAGCGGGGAACCAAGAGACCCAGTACTTC. Translating gives CASSFLAGNQETQYF. The chain uses TRBV27 and TRBJ2-5; 9 bases agree with TRBD2. The length of the CDR3 is 15 residues. CDR1 MNHEY and CDR2 SMNVEV come from the germline V gene (reference sequence). V shed 3 bases, J shed 0 bases, and the junction held 2 bases outside the gene matches.